Described below is a single T cell receptor (beta chain) sequence and its context. No cognate antigen has been identified for it. One base away lies a much larger clone, so this may be a sequencing read error. Surgical brain or tumor specimens were cryofrozen in liquid nitrogen immediately after resection, and peripheral blood cells were collected concurrently. This record belongs to a study of glioma-infiltrating T cells (TCRdb year 2016). For the study in its entirety: The low-grade gliomas were WHO grade II oligodendrogliomas or astrocytomas, while the glioblastomas were WHO grade IV tumors sampled at initial diagnosis rather than at recurrent diagnosis. The paired cohort was made up of three low-grade glioma patients, several primary glioblastoma patients and three non-glioma patients who contributed non-neoplastic brain tissue. TCR alpha- and beta-chain repertoires were sequenced from glioma tissue, non-neoplastic brain tissue and matched peripheral blood mononuclear cells. Blood libraries targeted roughly 4.5- to 10-fold sequencing coverage of about 920,000 peripheral T cells. To gauge divergence between tissue and blood T-cell populations, every tissue-infiltrating repertoire was compared against the peripheral blood repertoire from the same patient. Glioma patients received dexamethasone for six or fewer days before surgery.

Paper-wide results and their limitations: Group comparisons rested on small numbers: three non-neoplastic, three low-grade glioma and 7 or 8 glioblastoma patients. In non-neoplastic patients, VJ-independent divergence between tissue and blood fell below expectation, whereas in all gliomas, and especially in low-grade gliomas, the divergence rose above expectation. Patients with low tissue-blood divergence were marked by a signature set of shared blood CDR3 motifs, and this signature set was depleted in highly divergent patients. Very few CDR3 sequences were found to be shared between tissue and blood, and this scarcity was attributed to high CDR3 diversity and limited sampling.

TCR alpha and beta CDR3 regions were amplified with the iRepertoire nested amplicon-rescue multiplex PCR (arm-PCR) platform from RNA. One-step reverse transcription and amplification used about 95-400 ng of tissue mRNA or PBMC total RNA as input. Following bead purification, Illumina adapters were added by a secondary multiplex PCR, and the libraries were gel-purified between 200 and 400 bp. Libraries carried internal 6-nucleotide barcodes used for demultiplexing. Sequencing of libraries was performed on an Illumina MiSeq with 2x220 or 2x250 nucleotide paired-end reads. The original pipeline was this. FLASH 1.2.11 was used to merge paired reads, and BWA-MEM then aligned the reads to the GRCh37 human genome before TRA and TRB reads were extracted. For V and J assignment, an IMGT-derived reference of cassette sequences and CDR3 motifs that included pseudogenes was used. Reads were translated in three frames, and productive CDR3s were defined as those with a C...FGXG motif and no stop codons. Clonotypes were defined as unique combinations of V-J cassette pair and CDR3 amino acid sequence. Reads were filtered by Hamming distance, thresholded by each sample's sequence error rate in mapped regions. Using fastp trimming at Q25 and MiXCR clonotype assembly, TCRdb reanalyzed the public sequencing data and kept in-frame beta chains. A single entry per CDR3 protein holds the most common genes and DNA from its merged rows. The V and J calls, along with clone size, are taken from TCRdb and not from the paper's own processing. This sample is represented by more than 350,000 distinct CDR3 sequences; 41% of them were singletons. The ten largest clones represent around 12% of the sample.

The sample was glioma tissue, nonneoplastic brain tissue, or PBMCs (not recorded which). The sequence derives from a human donor with low-grade glioma or glioblastoma, undergoing nonglioma brain surgery, or in good health (not recorded which).

Here the CDR3 is given as CASSEQTVSKQYF. The DNA sequence reads TGTGCCAGCAGTGAACAGACAGTTAGCAAGCAGTACTTC. The sequence joins TRBV25-1 to TRBJ2-7; TRBD1 might be the D gene, on 5 matching bases. Its CDR3 holds 13 amino acids, cysteine through phenylalanine. Only CDR3 DNA is held: 39 bases, read in frame from base 1. Taken from the germline V gene, the CDR1 and CDR2 loops are MGHDK and SYGVNS. V was cut back by 2 bases and J by 8 bases, leaving a gap of 13 bases between them.